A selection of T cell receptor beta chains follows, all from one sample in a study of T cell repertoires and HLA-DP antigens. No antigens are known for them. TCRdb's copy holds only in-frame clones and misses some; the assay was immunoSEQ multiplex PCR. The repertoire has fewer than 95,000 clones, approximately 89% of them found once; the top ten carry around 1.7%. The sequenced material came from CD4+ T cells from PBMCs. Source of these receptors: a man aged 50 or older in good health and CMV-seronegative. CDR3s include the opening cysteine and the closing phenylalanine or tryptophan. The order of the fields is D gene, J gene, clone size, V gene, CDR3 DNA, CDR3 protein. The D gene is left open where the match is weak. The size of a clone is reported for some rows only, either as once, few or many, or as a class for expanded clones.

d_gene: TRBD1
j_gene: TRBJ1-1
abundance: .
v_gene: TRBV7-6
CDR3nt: TGTGCCAGCAGCGACAGGGGGAACACTGAAGCTTTCTTT
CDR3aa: CASSDRGNTEAFF

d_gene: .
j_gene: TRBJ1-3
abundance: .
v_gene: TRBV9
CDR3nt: TGTGCCAGCAGCCCCAGGGGTCAGAAAAGCTCTGGAAACACCATATATTTT
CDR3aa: CASSPRGQKSSGNTIYF

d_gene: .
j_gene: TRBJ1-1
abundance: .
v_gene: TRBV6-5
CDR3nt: TGTGCCAGCAGAGACCCAGGGCTCACTGAAGCTTTCTTT
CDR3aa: CASRDPGLTEAFF

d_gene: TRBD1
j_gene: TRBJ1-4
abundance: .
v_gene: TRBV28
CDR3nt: TGTGCCAGCAGTTCGGGCGGGACAGGGATGACTAATGAAAAACTGTTTTTT
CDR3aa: CASSSGGTGMTNEKLFF

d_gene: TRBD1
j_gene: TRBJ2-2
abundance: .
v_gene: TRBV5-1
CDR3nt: TGCGCCAGCAGCTTGGGAGGGGGCCCGAACACCGGGGAGCTGTTTTTT
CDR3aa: CASSLGGGPNTGELFF

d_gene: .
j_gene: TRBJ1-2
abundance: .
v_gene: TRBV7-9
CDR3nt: TGTGCCAGCAGCTTAGGGGATGGGACCTATGGCTACACCTTC
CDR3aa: CASSLGDGTYGYTF

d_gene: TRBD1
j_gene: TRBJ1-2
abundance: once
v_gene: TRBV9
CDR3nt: TGTGCCAGCAGCGTAGGCAGGGGGAATGGCTACACCTTC
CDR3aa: CASSVGRGNGYTF

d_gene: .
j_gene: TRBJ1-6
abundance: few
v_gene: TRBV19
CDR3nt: TGTGCCAGTAGTATTCAGGATCCTGGTTCACCCCTCCACTTT
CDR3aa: CASSIQDPGSPLHF

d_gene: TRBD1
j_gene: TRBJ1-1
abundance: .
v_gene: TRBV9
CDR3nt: TGTGCCAGCAGCGTCGGGGGGACAGCCTTGCCGAACACTGAAGCTTTCTTT
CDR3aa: CASSVGGTALPNTEAFF

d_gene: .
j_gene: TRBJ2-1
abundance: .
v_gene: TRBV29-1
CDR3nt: TGCAGAGAAGGTGATTCCTACAATGAGCAGTTCTTC
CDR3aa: CREGDSYNEQFF

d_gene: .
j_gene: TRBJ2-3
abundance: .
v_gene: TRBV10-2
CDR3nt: TGCGCCAGCAGCCCGACCCTGGATACGCAGTATTTT
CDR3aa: CASSPTLDTQYF

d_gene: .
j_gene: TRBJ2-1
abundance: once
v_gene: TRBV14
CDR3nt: TGTGCCAGCAGCCCTTCGGGTAGCGGAGCAAATTACAATGAGCAGTTCTTC
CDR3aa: CASSPSGSGANYNEQFF

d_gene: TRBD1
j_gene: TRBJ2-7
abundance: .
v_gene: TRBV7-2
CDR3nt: TGTGCCAGCAGCTTAACGGCAGGGGGCTTCGGGGAGCAGTACTTC
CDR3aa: CASSLTAGGFGEQYF

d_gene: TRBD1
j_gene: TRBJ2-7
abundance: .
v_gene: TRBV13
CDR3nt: TGTGCCAGCAGCTCCGACCCGACCACAGGGGGCTGGTACGAGCAGTACTTC
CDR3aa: CASSSDPTTGGWYEQYF

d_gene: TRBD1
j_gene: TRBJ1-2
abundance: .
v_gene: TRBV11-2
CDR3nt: TGTGCCAGCAGTATCTCAGGGGGAGGCTACACCTTC
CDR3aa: CASSISGGGYTF

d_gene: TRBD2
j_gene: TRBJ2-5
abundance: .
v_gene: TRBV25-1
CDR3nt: TGTGCCAGCAGTGCTCTCGGGGGGGAGACCCAGTACTTC
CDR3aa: CASSALGGETQYF

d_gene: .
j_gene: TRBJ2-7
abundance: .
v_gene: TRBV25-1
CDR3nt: TGTGCCAGCAGTGAATCGTGGGAGCAGTACTTC
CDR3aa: CASSESWEQYF

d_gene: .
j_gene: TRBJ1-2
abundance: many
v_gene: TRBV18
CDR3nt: TGTGCCAGCTCACCCCTGGCAACTAACTATGGCTACACCTTC
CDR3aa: CASSPLATNYGYTF